This T cell receptor beta chain emerged from a study of blood T cell repertoires in COVID-19. Study at large: In each case, the material was cDNA or gDNA derived from T cells, B-cell-depleted T cells, or PBMCs.

Some clones are missing from TCRdb's copy, which holds only in-frame ones; the method was immunoSEQ multiplex PCR. The repertoire has over 35,000 clones, roughly 88% of them found once; the top ten carry around 30%. The length of the CDR3 is 15 residues. The germline V gene has CDR1 SGHRS and CDR2 YFSETQ. The J segment lost 5 bases and the V segment lost 3 bases, leaving 4 bases of the junction unmatched. The sequence was obtained from an elderly woman with COVID-19, enrolled during active disease. The rearrangement uses TRBV5-1 and TRBJ1-6; TRBD1 agrees at 8 bases. The sequenced sample consisted of peripheral blood. CDR3 bases: TGCGCCAGCAGCTCGAGACAGGGGAATAATTCACCCCTCCACTTT. Residues: CASSSRQGNNSPLHF.